This T cell receptor beta chain emerged from a study of regulatory T cells in long-lasting Graves disease. Findings and limits, study-wide: The persistent group shared around 3,000 public clonotypes, more than the 950 to 1,000 shared by new patients. Persistent Graves' patients showed less TCR diversity than newly diagnosed patients showed.

For TCR beta, libraries came from iRepertoire HTBI primers and Arm-PCR of CDR3 regions. TCRdb redid the calling of the multiplex PCR reads with MiXCR, one entry per CDR3 protein. The table has about 470,000 distinct CDR3 sequences, roughly 21% seen once. Looked up from germline, CDR1 is SQVTM and CDR2 is ANQGSEA. The CDR3 sequence is 14 residues long. V was clipped by 7 bases and J by 7 bases; unmatched bases: 11. Described time point: persistent/refractory GD, antithyroid drugs over 5 years with positive TRAb. RNA extracted from PBMCs served as the sequencing template. This clonotype appeared a few times. Its target is not known.

The receptor comes from a female donor with Graves disease. The sequences come from peripheral blood mononuclear cells (PBMCs), collected when the disease was refractory, from a patient treated with antithyroid drugs. The chain couples TRBV29-1 to TRBJ2-2, with 8 bases that match TRBD2. CDR3: CSAPGGGPGGELFF. DNA for the CDR3: TGCAGCGCCCCGGGCGGGGGGCCTGGCGGGGAGCTGTTTTTT.